The entry below describes one TCR beta chain. What it binds is unknown. This sample was taken from a study of graft-versus-host responses after intestinal transplantation. As for the study in general: Isolated intestinal, liver-intestinal, or multivisceral transplants were what recipients had.

Findings of the study overall: Individuals who had graft-donor T cell macrochimerism had allografts that showed high graft-versus-host to host-versus-graft clonal ratios. Investigators detected GvH clones in recipient marrow, with some emerging earlier in ileum or blood.

Profiling relied on immunoSEQ multiplex PCR, and the TCRdb table lists in-frame clones only, not all of them. This sample has 85,000 to 110,000 clones, with roughly 93% found just once. CDR1 is SGHTS, CDR2 YDEGEE, per germline. The V end was cut by 5 bases, the J end by 4 bases, with 12 bases between. The CDR3 covers 13 residues. The sequenced sample was unstimulated CD8+ T cells sorted from spleen or lymph node cells, obtained before intestinal transplant. The chain recombines TRBV5-8 with TRBJ1-1; maybe TRBD1 (6 bases). The receptor's source is a human donor who received an intestinal transplant. CDR3 in amino acids: CASSSTGFTEAFF. The CDR3 coding sequence is TGTGCCAGCAGTTCCACAGGGTTCACTGAAGCTTTCTTT.